This T cell receptor (beta chain) was identified in a study of blood T cell repertoires in COVID-19. Profiled with immunoSEQ multiplex PCR; TCRdb holds only in-frame clones, not every one. The sample lists fewer than 120,000 clones, 60% to 80% occurring once. Germline assignment: CDR1 KGHSH and CDR2 LQKENI. CDR3 size: 15 residues. V shed 3 bases, J shed 1 base, and the junction held 3 bases outside the gene matches. The V and J genes are TRBV18 and TRBJ2-5, with 9 bases identical to TRBD1. Sequences were obtained from peripheral blood. The source of this sequence is a woman of 80 years or more with active or convalescent COVID-19. The CDR3 sequence is CASSPGTGTQETQYF. CDR3 nucleotide sequence: TGTGCCAGCTCACCTGGGACAGGGACCCAAGAGACCCAGTACTTC.